Following are 25 T cell receptor beta chains from one sample sequenced in a study of shared clonotypes between healthy human individuals. CD45RO negativity and positive selection for CCR7 defined naive CD8 cells, a population that excluded terminally differentiated effector memory CD45RA+ cells. Here immunoSEQ multiplex PCR was the method, and the copy in TCRdb shows in-frame clones only, minus some. The table has about 2 million clones, roughly 94% seen once; the top ten hold around 1.1%. The sample taken for sequencing was naive CD8+ T cells sorted from blood. Source of these receptors: a man aged 18 to 30 in good health.

The chain is built from TRBV27 and TRBJ2-7; 10 bases fit TRBD1. This CDR3 comprises 15 residues. The V and J ends lost 3 bases and 6 bases, in that order; junction bases with no gene match: 8. CDR1 and CDR2 (germline): MNHEY, SMNVEV (reference sequence). The CDR3 region is CASSFQGTGVAEQYF. Written as DNA, the CDR3 is TGTGCCAGCAGTTTTCAGGGGACAGGGGTGGCCGAGCAGTACTTC.

This clone was observed a single time. The chain has TRBV13 and TRBJ1-2; 9 nucleotides line up with TRBD1. With 8 bases clipped from V and 6 bases from J, the junction kept 16 bases outside the gene matches. CDR1 and CDR2 (germline): PRHDT, FYEKMQ (reference sequence). The CDR3 is 16 amino acids. The CDR3 region is CASRLRTGVILDGYTF. CDR3 DNA sequence: TGTGCCAGCCGATTGAGGACAGGGGTCATTTTAGATGGCTACACCTTC.

This chain uses TRBV10-3 with TRBJ2-2, with TRBD2 matching over 8 bases. The CDR3 loop spans 18 amino acids. Trimming removed 0 bases from V and 2 bases from J; junction bases left unmatched: 8. CDR1 is ENHRY and CDR2 is SYGVKD in the germline V gene. CDR3 protein: CAISESGGGLTNTGELFF. The CDR3 bases are TGTGCCATCAGTGAGTCCGGCGGGGGGTTAACTAACACCGGGGAGCTGTTTTTT.

The genes are TRBV28 and TRBJ2-7; D is unresolved. With 4 bases removed from V and 0 bases from J, the gap between germline ends came to 10 bases. CDR1 is MDHEN and CDR2 is SYDVKM in the germline V gene. The CDR3 covers 14 residues. The CDR3 sequence is CASSSMTNSYEQYF. The DNA for the CDR3 is TGTGCCAGCAGTTCCATGACAAACTCCTACGAGCAGTACTTC.

This clone was observed a single time. The gene calls are TRBV6-6 and TRBJ2-5, with D uncertain. Germline V gives CDR1 MNHNY, CDR2 SVGAGI (reference sequence). V was clipped by 5 bases and J by 5 bases, with 12 bases between them. This CDR3 spans 13 amino acids. The DNA for the CDR3 is TGTGCCAGCAGTGCCTCTGATTCGGAGACCCAGTACTTC. Translating gives CASSASDSETQYF.

The chain employs TRBV9 and TRBJ2-2, with 8 nucleotides matching TRBD1. The V segment lost 2 bases and the J segment 5 bases; nucleotides outside the gene matches: 14. Germline V gene sequence: CDR1 SGDLS, CDR2 YYNGEE. This CDR3 comprises 18 residues. CDR3 bases: TGTGCCAGCAGCGTTTATGTGGCCCCTACAGGGGGGACCGGGGAGCTGTTTTTT. It is translated as CASSVYVAPTGGTGELFF.

The chain combines TRBV5-1 with TRBJ2-7; the match to TRBD1 covers 10 bases. CDR1 and CDR2 (germline): SGHRS, YFSETQ. This CDR3 has 15 amino acids. Trimming took 7 bases from V and 11 from J; bases not matched to a gene: 18. The CDR3 protein is CASVLGGTGAVMEYF. Here the CDR3 DNA reads TGCGCCAGCGTCTTAGGAGGGACAGGGGCCGTTATGGAGTACTTC.

The chain links TRBV19 to TRBJ1-2; the match to TRBD1 covers 11 bases. CDR1 LNHDA and CDR2 SQIVND come from the germline V gene (reference sequence). The CDR3 is 13 amino acids. After removal of 5 bases from V and 8 bases from J, the junction contained 4 bases not matched to a gene. The CDR3 DNA is TGTGCCAGTAGTCCTGGACAGGGGGCAGGCTACACCTTC. Protein sequence: CASSPGQGAGYTF.

The chain joins TRBV4-1 to TRBJ2-2, with TRBD1 matching over 7 bases. There are 15 residues in the CDR3. V shed 4 bases, J shed 2 bases, and the junction held 4 bases outside the gene matches. Germline V lookup: CDR1 MGHRA, CDR2 YSYEKL. The chain's CDR3 is CASSPQGFNTGELFF. CDR3 DNA: TGCGCCAGCAGCCCACAGGGGTTTAACACCGGGGAGCTGTTTTTT.

This clone was recorded only once. The rearrangement links TRBV5-5 to TRBJ2-5; no clear D. V was trimmed by 2 bases and J by 0 bases, leaving 11 bases between them. The CDR3 has 15 residues. Germline assignment: CDR1 SGHKS and CDR2 YYEKEE (reference sequence). CDR3 amino acids: CASSFRTADQETQYF. CDR3 coding DNA: TGTGCCAGCAGCTTCAGGACCGCTGACCAAGAGACCCAGTACTTC.

The V gene is TRBV4-1, the J gene TRBJ1-2; TRBD1 agrees at 9 bases. V gave up 4 bases and J gave up 3 bases; unmatched junction bases: 12. This CDR3 region has 17 residues. Germline V gene data show CDR1 as MGHRA and CDR2 as YSYEKL. CDR3 coding DNA: TGCGCCAGCAGCCTAATACCGGGACAGGGTGTTGACTATGGCTACACCTTC. Translating it yields CASSLIPGQGVDYGYTF.

The chain's CDR3 is CASNWAGDEKLFF. CDR3 bases: TGTGCCAGTAATTGGGCAGGGGACGAAAAACTGTTTTTT. The genes are TRBV19 and TRBJ1-4, with a tentative D call TRBD1 (6 bases). Germline V lookup: CDR1 LNHDA, CDR2 SQIVND (reference sequence). V was trimmed by 7 bases and J by 8 bases, leaving 14 bases between them. This CDR3 is 13 amino acids long. Combining the CDR3 with reference TRBV19 and TRBJ1-4 gives the whole variable domain DGGITQSPKYLFRKEGQNVTLSCEQNLNHDAMYWYRQDPGQGLRLIYYSQIVNDFQKGDIAEGYSVSREKKESFPLTVTSAQKNPTAFYLCASNWAGDEKLFFGSGTQLSVL.

The chain has TRBV9 and TRBJ2-1; TRBD2 aligns across 9 bases. Losses at the gene ends were 4 bases for V and 5 bases for J; bases not matched to a gene: 10. Germline-derived CDR1 and CDR2 are SGDLS and YYNGEE. The CDR3 extends over 16 amino acids. The CDR3 DNA reads TGTGCCAGCAGCCCACCCCGAGCGGGAGGTAACAATGAGCAGTTCTTC. Translation gives CASSPPRAGGNNEQFF.

V usage is TRBV27 and J usage is TRBJ2-1, with D uncertain. This CDR3 has 16 amino acids. Trimming took 6 bases from V and 1 from J, leaving 16 bases between them. CDR1 and CDR2 (germline): MNHEY, SMNVEV (reference sequence). For the CDR3, the DNA is TGTGCCAGCAGGATTTATTCAGCACCTTCCTACAATGAGCAGTTCTTC. Protein sequence: CASRIYSAPSYNEQFF.

This clone was detected ten times or more. The chain employs TRBV28 and TRBJ1-1; 8 bases are a match to TRBD1. V trimming: 6 bases; J trimming: 5 bases; junction bases outside the gene matches: 11. Germline loops: CDR1 MDHEN, CDR2 SYDVKM. This CDR3 is built from 15 residues. CDR3 nucleotides: TGTGCCAGCAGGGGGTACACAGGGGGAGGGACTGAAGCTTTCTTT. Encoded protein: CASRGYTGGGTEAFF. Combining the CDR3 with reference TRBV28 and TRBJ1-1 gives the whole variable domain DVKVTQSSRYLVKRTGEKVFLECVQDMDHENMFWYRQDPGLGLRLIYFSYDVKMKEKGDIPEGYSVSREKKERFSLILESASTNQTSMYLCASRGYTGGGTEAFFGQGTRLTVV.

Concerning this clone itself: Different DNA sequences within this sample yield the same CDR3. V and J are TRBV11-2 and TRBJ2-2, with no clear D. Germline V gene data show CDR1 as SGHAT and CDR2 as FQNNGV. This CDR3 region has 14 residues. V was pared by 3 bases and J by 1 base, with 6 bases between. CDR3 DNA sequence: TGTGCCAGCAGCTTTGGGGTGAACACCGGGGAGCTGTTTTTT. Translated: CASSFGVNTGELFF.

Notes on this clone: The sample contains more than one DNA sequence encoding this CDR3. The chain is built from TRBV5-1 and TRBJ2-7, with D tentatively TRBD1 (6 bases). The V end lost 0 bases, the J end lost 0 bases, and 7 bases lay between the germline ends. Germline lookup yields CDR1 SGHRS and CDR2 YFSETQ. The CDR3 covers 14 residues. The CDR3 loop is CASSLVQGSYEQYF. In nucleotides, the CDR3 is TGCGCCAGCAGCTTGGTACAGGGCTCCTACGAGCAGTACTTC.

On this clone: This sample includes further DNA sequences coding for the same CDR3. The J gene is TRBJ1-3, the V gene TRBV13; D call uncertain. The CDR3 spans 14 residues. Germline CDR1 and CDR2: PRHDT and FYEKMQ (reference sequence). V was trimmed by 1 base and J by 4 bases, leaving 8 bases between them. The CDR3 reads CASSLAGSGNTIYF. CDR3 bases: TGTGCCAGCAGCTTAGCAGGTAGCGGAAACACCATATATTTT.

The chain combines TRBV4-1 with TRBJ2-1; perhaps TRBD2 as D (5 bases). The V and J ends lost 0 bases and 6 bases respectively, with 12 bases between them. Germline V lookup: CDR1 MGHRA, CDR2 YSYEKL. The CDR3 consists of 15 residues. CDR3 coding DNA: TGCGCCAGCAGCCAAGAAGTGGAGGTTGGCAATGAGCAGTTCTTC. Translation gives CASSQEVEVGNEQFF.

V usage is TRBV19 and J usage is TRBJ1-2, with D possibly matching TRBD1 (6 bases). The CDR3 has 13 residues. V lost 5 bases and J 6 bases, leaving 13 bases between the germline ends. Germline V gene data show CDR1 as LNHDA and CDR2 as SQIVND (reference sequence). CDR3 sequence reads: CASSRTGIDGYTF. For the CDR3, the DNA is TGTGCCAGTAGTCGTACAGGGATCGATGGCTACACCTTC.

This clone has a single count. The chain is built from TRBV27 and TRBJ2-1, with a possible D match to TRBD1 (5 bases). The germline V and J ends were trimmed by 3 bases and 7 bases, with 10 bases remaining between them. Germline CDR1 MNHEY, CDR2 SMNVEV (reference sequence). CDR3 size: 13 residues. CDR3: CASSFQQDNEQFF. For the CDR3, the DNA is TGTGCCAGCAGTTTCCAACAGGATAATGAGCAGTTCTTC.

This clone appeared once. The chain is built from TRBV5-6 and TRBJ2-7; TRBD2 matches 9 bases. The CDR3 contains 14 residues. The germline CDR1 and CDR2 sequences are SGHDT and YYEEEE. V was clipped by 3 bases and J by 7 bases; unmatched bases: 8. CDR3 loop: CASSSGTSGWEQYF. The CDR3 bases are TGTGCCAGCAGCTCCGGTACTAGCGGGTGGGAGCAGTACTTC.

This clone has only a few counts. The chain employs TRBV5-1 and TRBJ2-7; 11 bases match TRBD2. The CDR3 has 15 amino acids. After removal of 4 bases from V and 0 bases from J, the junction contained 3 bases not matched to a gene. Per germline, CDR1 SGHRS and CDR2 YFSETQ. CDR3 in amino acids: CASSQGLAASYEQYF. CDR3 coding DNA: TGCGCCAGCAGCCAGGGACTAGCGGCCTCCTACGAGCAGTACTTC. The full variable domain, completed using reference TRBV5-1 and TRBJ2-7, is KAGVTQTPRYLIKTRGQQVTLSCSPISGHRSVSWYQQTPGQGLQFLFEYFSETQRNKGNFPGRFSGRQFSNSRSEMNVSTLELGDSALYLCASSQGLAASYEQYFGPGTRLTVT.

This clone was seen a few times. V is TRBV10-3 and J is TRBJ2-7; D might be TRBD1 (5 bases). Germline-derived CDR1 and CDR2 are ENHRY and SYGVKD. The CDR3 has 12 residues. Trimming removed 6 bases at V and 2 bases at J, with 8 bases between. CDR3 nucleotides: TGTGCCATCAGGGAGACAGCCTACGAGCAGTACTTC. It specifies CAIRETAYEQYF.

Here the CDR3 reads CASSEGWEGMNTEAFF. DNA for the CDR3: TGTGCCAGCAGTGAGGGGTGGGAGGGAATGAACACTGAAGCTTTCTTT. This rearrangement joins TRBV2 to TRBJ1-1; D remains ambiguous. CDR3 length: 16 residues. The V end lost 3 bases, the J end lost 0 bases, and 14 bases lay between the germline ends. CDR1 and CDR2 from the germline V gene are SNHLY and FYNNEI.